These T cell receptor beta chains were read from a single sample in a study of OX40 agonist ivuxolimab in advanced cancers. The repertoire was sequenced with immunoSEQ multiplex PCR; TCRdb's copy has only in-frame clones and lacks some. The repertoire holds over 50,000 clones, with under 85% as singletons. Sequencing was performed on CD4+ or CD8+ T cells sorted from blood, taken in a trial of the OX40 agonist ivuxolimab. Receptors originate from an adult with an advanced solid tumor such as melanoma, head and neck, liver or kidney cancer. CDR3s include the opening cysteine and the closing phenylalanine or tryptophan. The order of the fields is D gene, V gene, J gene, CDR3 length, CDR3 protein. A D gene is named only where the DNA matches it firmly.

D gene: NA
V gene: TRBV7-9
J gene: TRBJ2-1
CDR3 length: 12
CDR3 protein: CASSTLSNEQFF

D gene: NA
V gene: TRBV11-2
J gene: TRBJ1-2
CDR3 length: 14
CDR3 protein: CASSGIRNNYGYTF

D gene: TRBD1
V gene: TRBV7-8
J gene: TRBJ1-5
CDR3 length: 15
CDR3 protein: CASSLGNRGLQPQHF

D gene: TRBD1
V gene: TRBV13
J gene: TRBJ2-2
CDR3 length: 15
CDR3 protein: CASSPHFRGLGELFF

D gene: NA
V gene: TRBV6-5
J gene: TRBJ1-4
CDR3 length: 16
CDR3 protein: CASSYLQTSTNEKLFF

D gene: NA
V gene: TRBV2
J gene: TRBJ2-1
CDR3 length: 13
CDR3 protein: CAGRDGPYNEQFF

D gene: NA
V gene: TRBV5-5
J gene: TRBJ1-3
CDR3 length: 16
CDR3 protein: CASSSHSEEEVNTIYF

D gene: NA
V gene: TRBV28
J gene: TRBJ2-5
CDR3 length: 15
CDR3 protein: CASSPGTSGQETQYF

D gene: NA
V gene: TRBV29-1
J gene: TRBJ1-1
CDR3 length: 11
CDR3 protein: CSVGEGTEAFF

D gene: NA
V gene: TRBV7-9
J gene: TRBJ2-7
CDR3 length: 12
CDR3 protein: CASTSSLYEQYF

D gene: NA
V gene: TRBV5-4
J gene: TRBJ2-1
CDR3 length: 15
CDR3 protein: CASSLGLVVRDEQFF

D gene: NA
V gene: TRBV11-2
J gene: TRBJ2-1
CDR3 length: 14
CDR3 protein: CASSLERLSGEQFF

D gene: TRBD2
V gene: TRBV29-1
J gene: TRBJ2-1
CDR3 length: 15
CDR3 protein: CSVGGGSRAGNEQFF

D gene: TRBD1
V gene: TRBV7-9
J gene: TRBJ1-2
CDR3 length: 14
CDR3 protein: CASGSTGKNYGYTF

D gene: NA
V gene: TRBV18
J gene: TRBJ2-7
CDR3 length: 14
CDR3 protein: CASSPGGRSYEQYF

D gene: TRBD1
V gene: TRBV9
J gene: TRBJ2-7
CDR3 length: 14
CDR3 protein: CASAGTGSAYEQYF

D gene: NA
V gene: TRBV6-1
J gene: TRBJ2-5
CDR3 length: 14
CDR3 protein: CASSEEYFQETQYF

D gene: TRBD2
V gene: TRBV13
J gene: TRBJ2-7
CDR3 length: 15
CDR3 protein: CASSTSSGRHYEQYF

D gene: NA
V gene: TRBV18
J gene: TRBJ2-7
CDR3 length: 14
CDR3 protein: CASSPPTASWEQYF

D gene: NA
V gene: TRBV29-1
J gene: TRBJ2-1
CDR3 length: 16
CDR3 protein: CSVERPPRRGYNEQFF

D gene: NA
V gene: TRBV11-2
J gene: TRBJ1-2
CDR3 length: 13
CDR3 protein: CASSLGGNYGYTF

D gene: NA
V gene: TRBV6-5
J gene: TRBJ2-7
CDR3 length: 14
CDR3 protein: CASSRQGRDYEQYF

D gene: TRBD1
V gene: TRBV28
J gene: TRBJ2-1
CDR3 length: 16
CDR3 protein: CASSDTGGNGLQEQFF

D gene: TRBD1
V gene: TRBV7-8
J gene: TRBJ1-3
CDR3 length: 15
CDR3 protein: CASSLATGAGNTIYF

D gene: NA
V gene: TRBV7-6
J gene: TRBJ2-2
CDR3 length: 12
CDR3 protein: CASSLVPGELFF

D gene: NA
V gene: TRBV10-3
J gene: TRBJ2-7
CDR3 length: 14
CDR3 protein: CAIGHRDSLPEQYF

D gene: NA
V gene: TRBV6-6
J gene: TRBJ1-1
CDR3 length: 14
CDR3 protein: CASSYDVGNTEAFF

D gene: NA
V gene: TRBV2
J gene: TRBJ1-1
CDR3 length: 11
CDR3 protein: CASSKGQFAFF

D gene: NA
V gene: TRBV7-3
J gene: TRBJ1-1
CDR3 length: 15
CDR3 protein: CASSLAAGHNTEAFF

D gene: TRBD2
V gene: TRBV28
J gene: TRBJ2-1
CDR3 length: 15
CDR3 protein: CASSLPSGGINEQFF

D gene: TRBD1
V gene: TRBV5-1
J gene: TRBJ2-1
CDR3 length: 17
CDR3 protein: CASSSSPAGQGYNEQFF

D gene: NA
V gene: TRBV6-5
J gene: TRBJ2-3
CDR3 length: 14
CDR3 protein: CASSYAEIADTQYF

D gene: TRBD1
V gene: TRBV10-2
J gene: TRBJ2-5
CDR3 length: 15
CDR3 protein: CASSEPGQGRETQYF

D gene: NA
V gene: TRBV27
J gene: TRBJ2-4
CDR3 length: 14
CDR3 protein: CASKKTVAKNIQYF

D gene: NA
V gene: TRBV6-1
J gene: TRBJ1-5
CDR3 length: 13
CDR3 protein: CASSPQTPQPQHF

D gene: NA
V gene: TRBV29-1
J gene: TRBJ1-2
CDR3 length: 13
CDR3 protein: CSVHGTQGYGYTF

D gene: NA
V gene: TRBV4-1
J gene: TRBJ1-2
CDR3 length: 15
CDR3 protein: CASSQEDPGAYGYTF

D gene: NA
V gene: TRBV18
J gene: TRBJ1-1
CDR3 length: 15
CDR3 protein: CASSPREGLRTEAFF

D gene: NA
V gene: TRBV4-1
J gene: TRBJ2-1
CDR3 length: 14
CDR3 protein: CASSQESPPNEQFF

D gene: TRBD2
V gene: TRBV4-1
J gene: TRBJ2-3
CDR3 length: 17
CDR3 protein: CASSPTPFAGETDTQYF

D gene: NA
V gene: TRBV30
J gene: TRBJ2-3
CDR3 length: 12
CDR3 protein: CAWRSGPGTQYF

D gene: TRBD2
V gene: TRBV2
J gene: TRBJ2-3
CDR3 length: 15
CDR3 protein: CASSGLAGDTDTQYF

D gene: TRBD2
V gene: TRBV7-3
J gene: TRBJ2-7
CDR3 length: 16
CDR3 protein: CASSKPGLTFLYEQYF

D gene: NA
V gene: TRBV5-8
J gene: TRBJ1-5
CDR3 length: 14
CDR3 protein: CASSLAVAGEPQHF

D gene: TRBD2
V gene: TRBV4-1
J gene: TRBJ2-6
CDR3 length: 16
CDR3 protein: CASSQVGGAGANVLTF

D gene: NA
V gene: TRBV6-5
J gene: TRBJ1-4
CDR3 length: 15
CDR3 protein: CASSYSGRGTEKLFF

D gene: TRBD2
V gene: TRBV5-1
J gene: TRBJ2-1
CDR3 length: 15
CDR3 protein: CASSSGTLGGNEQFF

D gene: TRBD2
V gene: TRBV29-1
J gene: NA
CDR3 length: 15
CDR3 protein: CSVEDPSGSSYEQYF

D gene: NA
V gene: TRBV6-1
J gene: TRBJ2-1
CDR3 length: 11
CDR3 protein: CASSELSPIVF

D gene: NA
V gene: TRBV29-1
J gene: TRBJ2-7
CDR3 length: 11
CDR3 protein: CSVDLANEQYF

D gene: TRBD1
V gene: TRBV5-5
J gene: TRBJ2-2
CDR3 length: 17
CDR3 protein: CASRTTDRVRNTGELFF